This T cell receptor beta chain derives from a study of cytotoxic CD8 clonotypes in ibrutinib-treated CLL. As for the study in general: On average, each sample had approximately 250,000 productive templates and under 95,000 productive rearrangements.

Clones were sequenced by immunoSEQ multiplex PCR, and TCRdb holds only the in-frame ones, with some missing. The table has about 270,000 clones, around 69% seen once; the top ten hold around 6%. CDR3 length: 10 amino acids. V shed 8 bases and J shed 1 base, with 3 bases lying between them. Germline CDR1 WSHSY, CDR2 SAAADI. This clone was counted a single time. Its antigen is still unknown. Study results and limitations: The study found clonality rose at ibrutinib response, then fell toward baseline at progression.

V is TRBV10-2 and J is TRBJ2-7; D uncertain. The TCR comes from a human donor with chronic lymphocytic leukemia. The sample consisted of PBMCs, taken at disease progression, from a patient treated with ibrutinib. The CDR3: CASGSYEQYF. The CDR3 DNA is TGCGCCAGCGGGTCCTACGAGCAGTACTTC.